The 25 T cell receptor beta chains given below trace back to one sample, sequenced in a study of Ad26.COV2.S vaccination and SARS-CoV-2 variants. Regarding treatment: over 15 received Ad26.COV2.S at low or high dose, single or two shots; about five received placebo; per-sample allocation not given. The samples date from day 63 after the first vaccine or placebo injection. The method was immunoSEQ multiplex PCR; TCRdb's version includes in-frame clones alone and lacks a portion of them. The sample holds around 340,000 clones; approximately 90% are singletons and the top ten take around 6.6%. The source was peripheral blood, collected in a trial of Ad26.COV2.S vaccine versus placebo. These receptors were taken from a person between 18 and 65 years old who received the Ad26.COV2.S COVID-19 vaccine or a placebo.

This clone was counted between two and nine times. In DNA, the CDR3 is TGTGCCAGCAGTGAAATCCTGGGGAACTATGGCTACACCTTC. This codes for CASSEILGNYGYTF. The chain recombines TRBV6-1 with TRBJ1-2; D unclear. The germline gives CDR1 MNHNS, CDR2 SASEGT. The CDR3 is made up of 14 amino acids. Trimming cost V 2 bases and J 2 bases, with 9 bases left between them.

The V call is TRBV28, the J call TRBJ2-3, with 7 positions matching TRBD1. Germline CDR1 MDHEN, CDR2 SYDVKM. The CDR3 contains 12 residues. V shed 4 bases, J shed 14 bases, and the junction held 9 bases outside the gene matches. The CDR3 reads CASSSRQGRSYF. The CDR3 DNA reads TGTGCCAGCAGTTCGAGACAGGGCAGGTCGTATTTT.

The rearrangement uses TRBV5-5 and TRBJ2-5; D is possibly TRBD1 (5 bases). The CDR3 has 14 residues. V was shortened by 1 base and J by 5 bases, with 12 bases between the two germline ends. CDR1 SGHKS and CDR2 YYEKEE come from the germline V gene (reference sequence). In DNA form, the CDR3 reads TGTGCCAGCAGCTTGCTGGGGCTCGTCGAGACCCAGTACTTC. Encoded protein: CASSLLGLVETQYF.

The rearrangement links TRBV5-4 to TRBJ2-7; 9 positions agree with TRBD2. J gave up 2 bases and V 4 bases, and 19 bases lay outside the gene matches. The CDR3 is 19 amino acids. Per germline, CDR1 SGHNT and CDR2 YYREEE (reference sequence). CDR3 sequence reads: CASSTGGGGRVSQAYEQYF. CDR3 nucleotides: TGTGCCAGCAGCACAGGAGGGGGCGGGAGGGTAAGTCAAGCCTACGAGCAGTACTTC.

This rearrangement joins TRBV24-1 to TRBJ2-1; 9 nucleotides agree with TRBD2. The V segment lost 5 bases and the J segment 8 bases; nucleotides outside the gene matches: 12. CDR1 and CDR2 from the germline V gene are KGHDR and SFDVKD. The CDR3 has 16 residues. Written as DNA, the CDR3 is TGTGCCACCAGTGGGTTCGGTAGCGGGAGTGTCTATGAGCAGTTCTTC. This gives the protein CATSGFGSGSVYEQFF.

CDR3 DNA: TGTGCCACCAGTGATGGGAACAGGGGATTCGACAATGAGCAGTTCTTC. Protein product: CATSDGNRGFDNEQFF. This chain joins TRBV24-1 and TRBJ2-1; 7 bases are shared with TRBD1. The V and J ends lost 3 bases and 5 bases, in that order; junction bases with no gene match: 9. CDR3 length equals 16 residues. The V gene's germline CDR1 is KGHDR and CDR2 SFDVKD.

To note about this clone: The sample holds other DNA sequences that translate to the same CDR3. V usage is TRBV5-1 and J usage is TRBJ2-3; 7 bases are shared with TRBD1. With V trimmed by 2 bases and J by 5 bases, 5 bases remained unmatched. Per the germline V gene, CDR1 is SGHRS and CDR2 is YFSETQ. The length of the CDR3 is 14 residues. CDR3 bases: TGCGCCAGCAGCTTAGAGGGGGCGGGAGATACGCAGTATTTT. This gives the protein CASSLEGAGDTQYF.

In this sample, this clone turned up once. The chain couples TRBV7-2 to TRBJ2-2, with D possibly TRBD1 on 6 matching bases. Trimming removed 5 bases at V and 4 bases at J, with 14 bases between. Germline CDR1 is SGHTA and CDR2 is FQGNSA. CDR3 length: 15 residues. The CDR3 bases are TGTGCCAGCAGCCCCCAGAACAGGGTCACCGGGGAGCTGTTTTTT. Translated: CASSPQNRVTGELFF.

This rearrangement joins TRBV4-1 to TRBJ2-7, with a possible D match to TRBD2 (6 bases). Trimming removed 4 bases at V and 5 bases at J, with 18 bases between. There are 15 residues in the CDR3. Germline V CDR1 and CDR2: MGHRA, YSYEKL. The CDR3 coding sequence is TGCGCCAGCAGCCCCAACACGGGACTTACCCACGAGCAGTACTTC. It yields the protein CASSPNTGLTHEQYF.

The chain uses TRBV30 and TRBJ1-1; 8 bases line up with TRBD1. The CDR3 has 13 residues. The ends lost 6 bases at V and 1 base at J; junction bases unmatched: 4. Germline CDR1 reads GTSNPN; CDR2 reads SVGIG (reference sequence). The CDR3 region is CACRQGSNTEAFF. The CDR3 region has the DNA TGTGCCTGCCGACAGGGGTCGAACACTGAAGCTTTCTTT.

The chain joins TRBV2 to TRBJ1-1; D is unclear. V was clipped by 5 bases and J by 11 bases, with 12 bases between them. The CDR3 is made up of 11 amino acids. CDR1 is SNHLY, CDR2 FYNNEI, per germline. The CDR3: CASSMGFNAFF. The CDR3 DNA follows: TGTGCCAGCAGTATGGGTTTTAACGCTTTCTTT. Filled out from reference TRBV2 and TRBJ1-1, the complete variable domain reads EPEVTQTPSHQVTQMGQEVILRCVPISNHLYFYWYRQILGQKVEFLVSFYNNEISEKSEIFDDQFSVERPDGSNFTLKIRSTKLEDSAMYFCASSMGFNAFFGQGTRLTVV.

The gene calls are TRBV5-1 and TRBJ2-6, with D possibly TRBD2 on 5 matching bases. Germline values: CDR1 SGHRS, CDR2 YFSETQ. The length of the CDR3 is 15 residues. Trimming cost V 1 base and J 2 bases, with 7 bases left between them. The DNA for the CDR3 is TGCGCCAGCAGCTTGATCGGGGCTGGGGCCAACGTCCTGACTTTC. This codes for CASSLIGAGANVLTF.

V is TRBV7-6 and J is TRBJ2-2; 8 nucleotides align to TRBD2. After removal of 5 bases from V and 3 bases from J, the junction contained 20 bases not matched to a gene. The V gene's germline CDR1 is SGHVS and CDR2 FNYEAQ. This CDR3 is built from 20 residues. The CDR3 spells CASSTRDELGGAGDTGELFF. In DNA, the CDR3 is TGTGCCAGCAGCACCAGGGACGAGCTCGGGGGGGCTGGGGACACCGGGGAGCTGTTTTTT.

The V and J genes are TRBV3-1 (or the pseudogene TRBV3-2) and TRBJ1-1, with D maybe TRBD1 (5 bases). V lost 5 bases and J 2 bases, leaving 15 bases between the germline ends. CDR1 and CDR2 from the germline V gene are LGHDT and YNNKEL (reference sequence). The CDR3 spans 15 residues. CDR3 coding DNA: TGTGCCAGCAGCTCATGGGGCGGTTATAACACTGAAGCTTTCTTT. This translates into CASSSWGGYNTEAFF.

Of note for this clone: The junction does not match germline at one end; this may be a read error. The rearrangement uses TRBV5-1 and TRBJ2-7, with TRBD1 matching 8 bases. CDR1 and CDR2 (germline): SGHRS, YFSETQ. The CDR3 runs 14 residues. The CDR3 protein is CASSLGQETYEQYF. The DNA of the CDR3 is TGCGCCAGCAGTTTGGGACAGGAAACCTACGAGCAGTACTTC.

The chain couples TRBV7-9 to TRBJ2-7; D is tentatively TRBD1 or TRBD2 (5 bases each). The V and J ends lost 4 bases and 5 bases respectively, with 21 bases between them. The CDR3 totals 16 residues. The germline V gene has CDR1 SEHNR and CDR2 FQNEAQ (reference sequence). CDR3 amino acids: CASSSGLRGRFHEQYF. DNA for the CDR3: TGTGCCAGCAGCTCGGGATTGAGGGGACGCTTCCACGAGCAGTACTTC.

The V and J genes are TRBV5-1 and TRBJ2-7; 7 bases align to TRBD1. CDR1 and CDR2 (germline): SGHRS, YFSETQ. The CDR3 runs 14 residues. Trimming cost V 4 bases and J 6 bases; bases outside gene matches: 10. The CDR3 DNA sequence: TGCGCCAGCAGCACCGGACAGGTAGAGTCCGAGCAGTACTTC. Amino acids: CASSTGQVESEQYF.

The table lists this clone with a count of one. This sequence joins TRBV7-9 and TRBJ2-1; 7 nucleotides match TRBD2. This CDR3 is built from 15 residues. V was pared by 1 base and J by 4 bases, with 4 bases of the junction left unmatched. CDR1 is SEHNR, CDR2 FQNEAQ, per germline (reference sequence). CDR3 DNA: TGTGCCAGCAGCTTAGTACTAGCGCCATACAATGAGCAGTTCTTC. This codes for CASSLVLAPYNEQFF.

The rearrangement joins TRBV7-3 to TRBJ1-1; 7 nucleotides agree with TRBD1. V trimming: 5 bases; J trimming: 1 base; junction bases outside the gene matches: 7. The CDR3 loop spans 15 amino acids. CDR1 and CDR2 (germline): SGHTA, FQGTGA. The CDR3 DNA reads TGTGCCAGCAGCCCCCGAGAGGGGGCGAACACTGAAGCTTTCTTT. Translated: CASSPREGANTEAFF.

The rearrangement joins TRBV28 to TRBJ1-1, with a weak D call TRBD1 (5 bases). The CDR3 extends over 13 amino acids. Between the trimmed V and J ends, which lost 6 bases and 1 base, there was a span of 9 bases. The germline V gene encodes CDR1 MDHEN and CDR2 SYDVKM. The CDR3 sequence: CASSYTGNTEAFF. CDR3 nucleotides: TGTGCCAGCAGCTATACAGGGAACACTGAAGCTTTCTTT. The whole variable domain, filled in from reference TRBV28 and TRBJ1-1, reads DVKVTQSSRYLVKRTGEKVFLECVQDMDHENMFWYRQDPGLGLRLIYFSYDVKMKEKGDIPEGYSVSREKKERFSLILESASTNQTSMYLCASSYTGNTEAFFGQGTRLTVV.

The rearrangement joins TRBV15 to TRBJ2-4; tentatively, D is TRBD2 (5 bases). The CDR3 is made up of 19 amino acids. In germline, CDR1 is LNHNV, CDR2 YYDKDF (reference sequence). Trimming cost V 2 bases and J 1 base, with 21 bases left between them. Here the CDR3 reads CATSRNRELLLGAKNIQYF. CDR3 nucleotide sequence: TGTGCCACCAGCAGAAACCGGGAACTTCTACTGGGGGCCAAAAACATTCAGTACTTC.

CDR3 sequence (DNA): TGTGAAGAACAGGGTTCGGACGAGCAGTACTTC. Its translation is CEEQGSDEQYF. The chain employs TRBV28 and TRBJ2-7; D perhaps matches TRBD1 (6 bases). Per germline, CDR1 MDHEN and CDR2 SYDVKM. The CDR3 contains 11 residues.

The chain is built from TRBV18 and TRBJ1-5; no firm D call. The V gene lost 3 bases and the J gene lost 3 bases, with 9 bases spanning the gap. CDR1 and CDR2 (germline): KGHSH, LQKENI. This CDR3 contains 14 residues. The CDR3 DNA reads TGTGCCAGCTCACCTGGACGGGACAATCAGCCCCAGCATTTT. Encoded protein: CASSPGRDNQPQHF. The entire variable domain, with the rest obtained from reference TRBV18 and TRBJ1-5, is as follows: NAGVMQNPRHLVRRRGQEARLRCSPMKGHSHVYWYRQLPEEGLKFMVYLQKENIIDESGMPKERFSAEFPKEGPSILRIQQVVRGDSAAYFCASSPGRDNQPQHFGDGTRLSIL.

This clone was picked up a small number of times. This chain joins TRBV1 and TRBJ2-5; the table gives TRBD1 as D, unverified against the DNA. TRBV1 is shown as a pseudogene. CDR3 length: 23 residues. The CDR3 DNA reads as TGCACCAGCAGCCCGTCTAAACCCAAGAAACTCAAAAGGGGGAGTTCCCCTCAAGAGACCCAGTACTTC. Amino acid sequence: CTSSPSKPKKLKRGSSPQETQYF.

J is TRBJ2-3 and V is TRBV18; 14 bases are a match to TRBD2. Unmatched junction bases numbered 12, after V lost 2 bases and J lost 5 bases. The germline V gene has CDR1 KGHSH and CDR2 LQKENI. This CDR3 has 19 amino acids. DNA of the CDR3: TGTGCCAGCTCACCAGTTCAGCTGGGACTAGCGGGAGTAGAAGATACGCAGTATTTT. It encodes CASSPVQLGLAGVEDTQYF.